These 24 T cell receptor beta chains came from one sample sequenced in a study of blood T cell repertoires in COVID-19. Profiled with immunoSEQ multiplex PCR; TCRdb holds only in-frame clones, not every one. This table holds around 60,000 clones, around 90% found once. The sequenced sample consisted of peripheral blood. These receptors came from a man in his fifties or sixties with active COVID-19.

This chain's CDR3 is CASSLAPTGMETQYF. DNA of the CDR3: TGTGCCAGCAGCTTGGCCCCGACAGGGATGGAGACCCAGTACTTC. The rearrangement uses TRBV5-5 and TRBJ2-5; 7 bases match TRBD1. V lost 0 bases and J lost 5; bases outside the gene matches: 7. The germline gives CDR1 SGHKS, CDR2 YYEKEE (reference sequence). The CDR3 is 15 residues long. Full variable domain (missing parts from reference TRBV5-5 and TRBJ2-5): DAGVTQSPTHLIKTRGQQVTLRCSPISGHKSVSWYQQVLGQGPQFIFQYYEKEERGRGNFPDRFSARQFPNYSSELNVNALLLGDSALYLCASSLAPTGMETQYFGPGTRLLVL.

V gene TRBV30 combines with J gene TRBJ2-5; maybe TRBD2 (7 bases). The length of the CDR3 is 14 residues. CDR1 is GTSNPN, CDR2 SVGIG, per germline (reference sequence). The ends were cut back, 0 bases at V and 4 bases at J, with 12 bases in the middle. The DNA of the CDR3 is TGTGCCTGGAGTGTTGGGGGGGCGGGAGAGACCCAGTACTTC. Translation gives CAWSVGGAGETQYF.

J is TRBJ1-2 and V is TRBV19; 9 nucleotides match TRBD1. The V and J ends lost 5 bases and 2 bases, in that order; junction bases with no gene match: 6. This CDR3 has 15 amino acids. CDR1 and CDR2 from the germline V gene are LNHDA and SQIVND (reference sequence). CDR3 region: CASSLRTGDNYGYTF. The DNA for the CDR3 is TGTGCCAGTAGTCTACGGACAGGGGACAACTATGGCTACACCTTC.

Concerning this clone: One end of the junction varies from germline; a read error may be responsible. The chain recombines TRBV4-3 with TRBJ2-2; 9 positions match TRBD1. CDR3 length equals 16 residues. Germline CDR1 LGHNA, CDR2 YSLEER. The CDR3 here is CASSPTGTGMNGKLFF. Here the CDR3 DNA reads TGCGCCAGCAGCCCTACCGGGACAGGGATGAACGGGAAGCTGTTTTTT.

In its sample, this clone was seen once. The junction differs from germline at one of its ends, possibly a read error. The chain combines TRBV7-9 with TRBJ2-7; 7 nucleotides line up with TRBD1. Germline values: CDR1 SEHNR, CDR2 FQNEAQ (reference sequence). The CDR3 is 13 amino acids. CDR3 loop: CASSLDGRTGSHF. DNA of the CDR3: TGTGCCAGCAGCTTAGACGGTCGGACAGGATCGCACTTC.

This clone was recorded only once. The chain joins TRBV2 to TRBJ2-3, with 7 bases aligning to TRBD1. Germline-derived CDR1 and CDR2 are SNHLY and FYNNEI. The trim removed 6 bases at V and 3 bases at J, leaving 3 bases unmatched. This CDR3 is 13 amino acids long. Here the CDR3 DNA reads TGTGCCAGCAGGGAGACAGGGACAGATACGCAGTATTTT. Its translation is CASRETGTDTQYF.

CDR3 in amino acids: CASGKGLISSYNEQFF. The CDR3 DNA sequence: TGCGCCAGCGGAAAGGGACTGATTAGCTCCTACAATGAGCAGTTCTTC. J is TRBJ2-1 and V is TRBV5-1, with D possibly TRBD2 on 6 matching bases. Per germline, CDR1 SGHRS and CDR2 YFSETQ. This CDR3 contains 16 residues. The ends were cut back, 7 bases at V and 0 bases at J, with 17 bases in the middle.

The chain combines TRBV9 with TRBJ2-5; weak D call: TRBD1 (6 bases). The germline V gene encodes CDR1 SGDLS and CDR2 YYNGEE. Trimming left V 0 bases short and J 5 bases short, with 8 bases between. The CDR3 is 13 amino acids. The CDR3: CASSVATGETQYF. The CDR3 DNA reads as TGTGCCAGCAGCGTAGCCACAGGGGAGACCCAGTACTTC.

J is TRBJ2-7 and V is TRBV9; 10 bases are shared with TRBD1. CDR3 length equals 15 residues. CDR1 SGDLS and CDR2 YYNGEE come from the germline V gene. With 0 bases clipped from V and 5 bases from J, the junction kept 5 bases outside the gene matches. The CDR3: CASSVGTTGGNEQYF. CDR3 nucleotide sequence: TGTGCCAGCAGCGTAGGGACGACAGGGGGCAACGAGCAGTACTTC.

The genes are TRBV9 and TRBJ2-2; tentatively, D is TRBD2 (6 bases). Germline loops: CDR1 SGDLS, CDR2 YYNGEE. This CDR3 comprises 15 residues. V lost 4 bases to trimming and J lost 4 bases, with 14 bases between them. The CDR3 is CASSRDGGPTGELFF. CDR3 DNA sequence: TGTGCCAGCAGCCGTGACGGGGGACCCACCGGGGAGCTGTTTTTT.

The V gene is TRBV6-5, the J gene TRBJ1-4; D unclear. Trimming cost V 7 bases and J 4 bases, with 13 bases left between them. The CDR3 loop spans 14 amino acids. CDR1 is MNHEY and CDR2 is SVGAGI in the germline V gene. The CDR3 loop is CASMALDFNEKLFF. The DNA for the CDR3 is TGTGCCAGCATGGCGCTAGACTTTAATGAAAAACTGTTTTTT.

This clone appeared a few times. The CDR3 here is CATGDTSYGYTF. The CDR3 region has the DNA TGTGCCACCGGCGACACCTCCTATGGCTACACCTTC. V is TRBV10-3 and J is TRBJ1-2; no clear D gene. CDR1 and CDR2 from the germline V gene are ENHRY and SYGVKD. The CDR3 spans 12 residues. V lost 10 bases and J lost 4, with 13 bases in between.

The chain couples TRBV7-9 to TRBJ2-3; 14 bases agree with TRBD2. V lost 5 bases, J lost 6 bases, and 7 bases stayed unmatched. The CDR3 contains 16 residues. Germline assignment: CDR1 SEHNR and CDR2 FQNEAQ (reference sequence). CDR3 coding DNA: TGTGCCAGCAGCCTTATGACTAGCGGGGGGGCGGATACGCAGTATTTT. This gives the protein CASSLMTSGGADTQYF.

This chain links TRBV19 with TRBJ2-5; 8 bases are a match to TRBD1. CDR1 LNHDA and CDR2 SQIVND come from the germline V gene (reference sequence). V dropped 6 bases and J dropped 1; count of bases not matched to a gene: 4. CDR3 size: 14 residues. CDR3 residues: CASSPTGGQETQYF. As DNA, the CDR3 is TGTGCCAGTAGCCCCACAGGGGGCCAAGAGACCCAGTACTTC.

The genes are TRBV7-6 and TRBJ2-2; 14 bases line up with TRBD2. The CDR3 covers 18 residues. Germline values: CDR1 SGHVS, CDR2 FNYEAQ. V lost 5 bases and J lost 5; bases outside the gene matches: 10. CDR3 DNA: TGTGCCAGCAGCCCAGGACTAGCGGGGGGATCGTGGACCGGGGAGCTGTTTTTT. This sequence encodes CASSPGLAGGSWTGELFF.

The chain carries TRBV18 and TRBJ1-1, with 7 positions matching TRBD1. Germline CDR1 and CDR2: KGHSH and LQKENI. The CDR3 extends over 13 amino acids. Losses at the gene ends were 9 bases for V and 2 bases for J; bases not matched to a gene: 6. CDR3 in DNA: TGTGCCAGTAATAGACAGGGCAACACTGAAGCTTTCTTT. Encoded protein: CASNRQGNTEAFF.

The chain joins TRBV11-3 to TRBJ1-1, with TRBD1 identical over 8 bases. The CDR3 totals 15 residues. J was trimmed by 1 base and V by 5 bases; bases with no gene match: 6. The germline gives CDR1 SGHNT, CDR2 YENEEA. The DNA of the CDR3 is TGTGCCAGCAGCAAGGGGACAGGAGAGAACACTGAAGCTTTCTTT. It codes for CASSKGTGENTEAFF.

CDR3 nucleotide sequence: TGTGCCAGCAGCCAAGTACTAAGTACAGATACGCAGTATTTT. Translated, it gives CASSQVLSTDTQYF. The rearrangement links TRBV4-2 to TRBJ2-3; D not resolved. This CDR3 has 14 residues. V was pared by 1 base and J by 3 bases, with 8 bases between. CDR1 is LGHNA, CDR2 YNFKEQ, per germline.

The chain uses TRBV6-5 and TRBJ2-3, with 8 bases aligning to TRBD1. J was trimmed by 1 base and V by 5 bases; bases with no gene match: 5. This CDR3 comprises 15 residues. Per germline, CDR1 MNHEY and CDR2 SVGAGI. The CDR3 DNA sequence: TGTGCCAGCAGTCGGACAGGGCCCCGCACAGATACGCAGTATTTT. Amino acid sequence: CASSRTGPRTDTQYF.

V is TRBV7-2 and J is TRBJ2-7, with TRBD2 identical over 8 bases. The CDR3 loop spans 16 amino acids. Germline V gene data show CDR1 as SGHTA and CDR2 as FQGNSA. J was trimmed by 0 bases and V by 5 bases; bases with no gene match: 9. The CDR3 protein is CASSPWTSTSSYEQYF. DNA of the CDR3: TGTGCCAGCAGCCCCTGGACTAGCACTAGCTCCTACGAGCAGTACTTC.

The V gene is TRBV18, the J gene TRBJ2-5; no definite D call. Germline CDR1 KGHSH, CDR2 LQKENI. V lost 0 bases, J lost 1 base, and 21 bases lay in between. The CDR3 is 19 residues long. Here the CDR3 reads CASSPPQSGSSNPQETQYF. CDR3 nucleotide sequence: TGTGCCAGCTCACCACCTCAATCCGGGTCAAGCAACCCCCAAGAGACCCAGTACTTC.

V and J are TRBV27 and TRBJ1-6, with D unresolved. The CDR3 covers 13 residues. V lost 2 bases, J lost 9 bases, and 8 bases lay in between. CDR1 is MNHEY, CDR2 SMNVEV, per germline (reference sequence). Here the CDR3 DNA reads TGTGCCAGCAGTTTAGGCTTTGGTTCACCCCTCCACTTT. Translated: CASSLGFGSPLHF.

The V gene is TRBV6-5, the J gene TRBJ1-5, with D unclear. V gave up 4 bases and J gave up 0 bases, with 4 bases separating them. Germline CDR1 reads MNHEY; CDR2 reads SVGAGI. The CDR3 is 13 amino acids. The CDR3, as DNA: TGTGCCAGCAGTTCGGGTAGCAATCAGCCCCAGCATTTT. Translated, it gives CASSSGSNQPQHF.

This sequence joins TRBV28 and TRBJ1-6; 8 nucleotides line up with TRBD1. The CDR3 has 14 amino acids. Trimming took 4 bases from V and 7 from J; bases not matched to a gene: 3. The germline V gene encodes CDR1 MDHEN and CDR2 SYDVKM. The CDR3 DNA follows: TGTGCCAGCAGTTCAGGACAGGGAAATTCACCCCTCCACTTT. This gives the protein CASSSGQGNSPLHF.